This T cell receptor beta chain was identified during a study of blood T cell repertoires in COVID-19. Study details: Acute-phase and convalescent COVID-19 samples originated in the United States, Italy and Spain. Sample material is recorded as cDNA or gDNA derived from T cells, B-cell-depleted T cells, or PBMCs.

The ends lost 4 bases at V and 5 bases at J; junction bases unmatched: 5. Germline V CDR1 and CDR2: WSHSY, SAAADI. This CDR3 region has 15 residues. The authors' processing: Estimated nucleated cell counts came from reference gene primer amplification. The table came from immunoSEQ multiplex PCR; TCRdb's copy has only in-frame clones and leaves some out. V, J and clone size are taken as reported in that table, and D and trimming were inferred from the DNA itself. The sample has 70,000 to 75,000 clones, more than 80% seen once. The chain couples TRBV10-2 to TRBJ2-1; 10 bases agree with TRBD2. Sample: peripheral blood. This sequence originates from an elderly woman with active or convalescent COVID-19. The CDR3 DNA follows: TGCGCCAGCAGTGTGGCTAGCGGGGGCCACAATGAGCAGTTCTTC. Translated, it gives CASSVASGGHNEQFF.